Listed below are T cell receptor beta chains from one sample, sequenced in a study of blood T cell repertoires in COVID-19. Assay: immunoSEQ multiplex PCR; the TCRdb copy retains only in-frame clones and omits some. Of about 110,000 clones in the sample, around 80% are singletons; the top ten hold approximately 0.76%. What was sequenced was peripheral blood. The source of these receptors is a woman aged 65 to 85 with acute or convalescent COVID-19. CDR3s include the opening cysteine and the closing phenylalanine or tryptophan. Each record gives: V gene, J gene, D gene, CDR3 length, clone size, CDR3 protein, CDR3 DNA. A D gene is named only where the DNA matches it firmly. Not all rows give a size; the values are once, few, many and, for expanded clones, a class.

V gene: TRBV7-9; J gene: TRBJ2-7; D gene: -; CDR3 length: 14; clone size: -; CDR3 protein: CASSLSQGTYEQYF; CDR3 DNA: TGTGCCAGCAGCTTAAGTCAGGGGACCTACGAGCAGTACTTC
V gene: TRBV14; J gene: TRBJ2-1; D gene: TRBD2; CDR3 length: 17; clone size: few; CDR3 protein: CASSQDWLAGGNNEQFF; CDR3 DNA: TGTGCCAGCAGCCAAGATTGGCTAGCGGGGGGGAACAATGAGCAGTTCTTC
V gene: TRBV29-1; J gene: TRBJ1-2; D gene: -; CDR3 length: 11; clone size: -; CDR3 protein: CSVRTLDSYTF; CDR3 DNA: TGCAGCGTAAGGACTCTGGATAGCTACACCTTC
V gene: TRBV10-3; J gene: TRBJ2-3; D gene: -; CDR3 length: 15; clone size: -; CDR3 protein: CAISSGVLSTDTQYF; CDR3 DNA: TGTGCCATCAGTTCGGGGGTACTAAGCACAGATACGCAGTATTTT
V gene: TRBV28; J gene: TRBJ1-1; D gene: -; CDR3 length: 13; clone size: few; CDR3 protein: CASRTEEFTEAFF; CDR3 DNA: TGTGCCAGCCGGACGGAGGAGTTCACTGAAGCTTTCTTT
V gene: TRBV2; J gene: TRBJ2-7; D gene: -; CDR3 length: 10; clone size: once; CDR3 protein: CASRSLEQYF; CDR3 DNA: TGTGCCAGCAGGTCCCTCGAGCAGTACTTC
V gene: TRBV5-1; J gene: TRBJ2-2; D gene: TRBD2; CDR3 length: 16; clone size: -; CDR3 protein: CASSLFLAGGTGELFF; CDR3 DNA: TGCGCCAGCAGCTTGTTTCTAGCGGGGGGCACCGGGGAGCTGTTTTTT
V gene: TRBV5-1; J gene: TRBJ2-1; D gene: TRBD1; CDR3 length: 15; clone size: -; CDR3 protein: CASSRDRQGSNEQFF; CDR3 DNA: TGCGCCAGCAGCCGAGATCGACAGGGGAGCAATGAGCAGTTCTTC
V gene: TRBV5-6; J gene: TRBJ2-7; D gene: -; CDR3 length: 13; clone size: -; CDR3 protein: CASSLTPSYEQYF; CDR3 DNA: TGTGCCAGCAGCTTGACACCTTCCTACGAGCAGTACTTC
V gene: TRBV11-2; J gene: TRBJ1-4; D gene: -; CDR3 length: 15; clone size: -; CDR3 protein: CASSLEGQGNEKLFF; CDR3 DNA: TGTGCCAGCAGCTTAGAGGGTCAGGGTAATGAAAAACTGTTTTTT
V gene: TRBV5-6; J gene: TRBJ2-7; D gene: TRBD1; CDR3 length: 13; clone size: -; CDR3 protein: CASSFTRGHEQYF; CDR3 DNA: TGTGCCAGCAGCTTTACTAGGGGGCACGAGCAGTACTTC
V gene: TRBV2; J gene: TRBJ2-5; D gene: -; CDR3 length: 14; clone size: -; CDR3 protein: CASSEGQIQETQYF; CDR3 DNA: TGTGCCAGCAGTGAAGGGCAGATTCAAGAGACCCAGTACTTC
V gene: TRBV10-3; J gene: TRBJ2-7; D gene: TRBD1; CDR3 length: 15; clone size: -; CDR3 protein: CAISESGRGSHEQYF; CDR3 DNA: TGTGCCATCAGTGAGTCCGGCAGGGGGTCCCACGAGCAGTACTTC
V gene: TRBV7-9; J gene: TRBJ2-7; D gene: TRBD2; CDR3 length: 14; clone size: -; CDR3 protein: CASRFGGGAKEQYF; CDR3 DNA: TGTGCCAGCAGATTTGGCGGGGGGGCGAAAGAGCAGTACTTC
V gene: TRBV5-4; J gene: TRBJ2-7; D gene: TRBD2; CDR3 length: 15; clone size: -; CDR3 protein: CASSPSGLAGGEQYF; CDR3 DNA: TGTGCCAGCAGCCCGTCCGGACTAGCGGGAGGCGAGCAGTACTTC
V gene: TRBV6-1; J gene: TRBJ1-6; D gene: -; CDR3 length: 13; clone size: -; CDR3 protein: CASSDRVDSPLHF; CDR3 DNA: TGTGCCAGCAGTGACAGGGTAGACTCACCCCTCCACTTT
V gene: TRBV15; J gene: TRBJ1-5; D gene: -; CDR3 length: 13; clone size: -; CDR3 protein: CATTRGGDQPQHF; CDR3 DNA: TGTGCCACCACTAGGGGAGGAGATCAGCCCCAGCATTTT
V gene: TRBV6-6; J gene: TRBJ1-3; D gene: -; CDR3 length: 17; clone size: -; CDR3 protein: CASSPLAVGGSGNTIYF; CDR3 DNA: TGTGCCAGCAGTCCACTTGCTGTCGGGGGCTCTGGAAACACCATATATTTT
V gene: TRBV11-2; J gene: TRBJ2-3; D gene: -; CDR3 length: 15; clone size: -; CDR3 protein: CASSLAAGPTDTQYF; CDR3 DNA: TGTGCCAGCAGCTTAGCCGCGGGACCCACAGATACGCAGTATTTT
V gene: TRBV3-1/TRBV3-2; J gene: TRBJ1-1; D gene: -; CDR3 length: 15; clone size: -; CDR3 protein: CASSQVLGGSTEAFF; CDR3 DNA: TGTGCCAGCAGCCAAGTCCTGGGGGGTAGCACTGAAGCTTTCTTT
V gene: TRBV4-2; J gene: TRBJ1-4; D gene: -; CDR3 length: 17; clone size: -; CDR3 protein: CASSQDGQGVTNEKLFF; CDR3 DNA: TGTGCCAGCAGCCAAGATGGGCAGGGCGTAACTAATGAAAAACTGTTTTTT
V gene: TRBV19; J gene: TRBJ1-5; D gene: TRBD1; CDR3 length: 15; clone size: -; CDR3 protein: CASSKTRTGSQPQHF; CDR3 DNA: TGTGCCAGTAGTAAAACCCGGACAGGGAGTCAGCCCCAGCATTTT
V gene: TRBV9; J gene: TRBJ1-6; D gene: -; CDR3 length: 15; clone size: -; CDR3 protein: CASSFAGSGNSPLHF; CDR3 DNA: TGTGCCAGCAGCTTCGCAGGTTCAGGAAATTCACCCCTCCACTTT
V gene: TRBV2; J gene: TRBJ2-7; D gene: TRBD1; CDR3 length: 13; clone size: -; CDR3 protein: CASRGDRVAEQYF; CDR3 DNA: TGTGCCAGCAGGGGGGACAGGGTAGCCGAGCAGTACTTC
V gene: TRBV5-8; J gene: TRBJ1-2; D gene: TRBD1; CDR3 length: 14; clone size: -; CDR3 protein: CASSARDSPYGYTF; CDR3 DNA: TGTGCCAGCAGCGCCCGGGACAGCCCCTATGGCTACACCTTC
V gene: TRBV10-3; J gene: TRBJ1-2; D gene: TRBD1; CDR3 length: 14; clone size: -; CDR3 protein: CAISESARGDGYTF; CDR3 DNA: TGTGCCATCAGTGAGTCGGCCAGGGGGGACGGCTACACCTTC
V gene: TRBV18; J gene: TRBJ1-2; D gene: TRBD1; CDR3 length: 14; clone size: few; CDR3 protein: CASSPQGQAAGYTF; CDR3 DNA: TGTGCCAGCTCACCACAGGGACAGGCGGCGGGCTACACCTTC
V gene: TRBV4-2; J gene: TRBJ2-1; D gene: TRBD1; CDR3 length: 14; clone size: few; CDR3 protein: CASSPTGQKDEQFF; CDR3 DNA: TGTGCCAGCAGCCCGACAGGGCAGAAGGATGAGCAGTTCTTC
V gene: TRBV7-3; J gene: TRBJ1-3; D gene: TRBD1; CDR3 length: 13; clone size: -; CDR3 protein: CASSTGAGNTIYF; CDR3 DNA: TGTGCCAGCAGCACAGGGGCCGGAAACACCATATATTTT
V gene: TRBV2; J gene: TRBJ2-3; D gene: -; CDR3 length: 15; clone size: -; CDR3 protein: CASSEGRGPTDTQYF; CDR3 DNA: TGTGCCAGCAGTGAGGGGCGGGGACCCACAGATACGCAGTATTTT
V gene: TRBV3-1/TRBV3-2; J gene: TRBJ2-2; D gene: -; CDR3 length: 14; clone size: -; CDR3 protein: CASSQALRAGELFF; CDR3 DNA: TGTGCCAGCAGCCAAGCCCTCCGGGCCGGGGAGCTGTTTTTT
V gene: TRBV2; J gene: TRBJ1-5; D gene: -; CDR3 length: 14; clone size: -; CDR3 protein: CASSEWGQFQPQHF; CDR3 DNA: TGTGCCAGCAGTGAATGGGGGCAGTTTCAGCCCCAGCATTTT
V gene: TRBV20-1; J gene: TRBJ2-3; D gene: -; CDR3 length: 11; clone size: -; CDR3 protein: CSGRSTDTQYF; CDR3 DNA: TGCAGTGGGAGGAGCACAGATACGCAGTATTTT
V gene: TRBV27; J gene: TRBJ2-2; D gene: -; CDR3 length: 14; clone size: -; CDR3 protein: CASSSYSNTGELFF; CDR3 DNA: TGTGCCAGCAGTAGTTACTCGAACACCGGGGAGCTGTTTTTT
V gene: TRBV29-1; J gene: TRBJ2-1; D gene: TRBD2; CDR3 length: 17; clone size: -; CDR3 protein: CSAPGTSGRTIYNEQFF; CDR3 DNA: TGCAGCGCCCCCGGGACTAGCGGGAGGACTATATACAATGAGCAGTTCTTC
V gene: TRBV2; J gene: TRBJ1-1; D gene: -; CDR3 length: 14; clone size: -; CDR3 protein: CASRTDGRNTEAFF; CDR3 DNA: TGTGCCAGCCGGACTGACGGCCGGAACACTGAAGCTTTCTTT
V gene: TRBV27; J gene: TRBJ2-6; D gene: -; CDR3 length: 17; clone size: -; CDR3 protein: CASSQHRGLGGANVLTF; CDR3 DNA: TGTGCCAGCAGTCAACACAGGGGACTTGGTGGGGCCAACGTCCTGACTTTC
V gene: TRBV12-3/TRBV12-4; J gene: TRBJ2-2; D gene: -; CDR3 length: 13; clone size: once; CDR3 protein: CASSAGQTGELFF; CDR3 DNA: TGTGCCAGCAGTGCGGGACAGACCGGGGAGCTGTTTTTT
V gene: TRBV5-8; J gene: TRBJ2-5; D gene: -; CDR3 length: 11; clone size: few; CDR3 protein: CASLSVETQYF; CDR3 DNA: TGTGCCAGCCTGTCGGTAGAGACCCAGTACTTC
V gene: TRBV5-1; J gene: TRBJ1-1; D gene: -; CDR3 length: 15; clone size: -; CDR3 protein: CASSPEGGMNTEAFF; CDR3 DNA: TGCGCCAGCAGCCCTGAGGGGGGGATGAACACTGAAGCTTTCTTT
V gene: TRBV5-1; J gene: TRBJ1-4; D gene: -; CDR3 length: 14; clone size: -; CDR3 protein: CASRLGGTNEKLFF; CDR3 DNA: TGCGCCAGCAGGCTTGGGGGGACTAATGAAAAACTGTTTTTT
V gene: TRBV18; J gene: TRBJ2-7; D gene: -; CDR3 length: 15; clone size: -; CDR3 protein: CASSLPGGEAYEQYF; CDR3 DNA: TGTGCCAGCTCACTCCCCGGGGGAGAGGCCTACGAGCAGTACTTC
V gene: TRBV19; J gene: TRBJ1-1; D gene: -; CDR3 length: 14; clone size: -; CDR3 protein: CASSVTALNTEAFF; CDR3 DNA: TGTGCCAGTAGTGTGACAGCTCTGAACACTGAAGCTTTCTTT
V gene: TRBV3-1/TRBV3-2; J gene: TRBJ2-2; D gene: TRBD2; CDR3 length: 14; clone size: -; CDR3 protein: CASSTALAGRGLFF; CDR3 DNA: TGTGCCAGCAGCACGGCACTAGCGGGGAGGGGGCTGTTTTTT
V gene: TRBV11-2; J gene: TRBJ1-5; D gene: -; CDR3 length: 13; clone size: -; CDR3 protein: CASSLGGMQPQHF; CDR3 DNA: TGTGCCAGCAGCTTAGGGGGCATGCAGCCCCAGCATTTT
V gene: TRBV12-3/TRBV12-4; J gene: TRBJ1-6; D gene: -; CDR3 length: 12; clone size: -; CDR3 protein: CASSPAGSPLHF; CDR3 DNA: TGTGCCAGCAGCCCGGCAGGTTCACCCCTCCACTTT
V gene: TRBV7-9; J gene: TRBJ1-4; D gene: -; CDR3 length: 15; clone size: -; CDR3 protein: CASSLDTTTNEKLFF; CDR3 DNA: TGTGCCAGCAGCTTAGACACTACAACTAATGAAAAACTGTTTTTT
V gene: TRBV19; J gene: TRBJ1-2; D gene: -; CDR3 length: 16; clone size: -; CDR3 protein: CASSIDRDKFLYGYTF; CDR3 DNA: TGTGCCAGTAGTATAGATCGGGACAAGTTCCTCTATGGCTACACCTTC
V gene: TRBV28; J gene: TRBJ2-7; D gene: TRBD2; CDR3 length: 15; clone size: -; CDR3 protein: CASSLGTSGSYEQYF; CDR3 DNA: TGTGCCAGCAGTTTAGGGACTAGCGGGAGTTACGAGCAATACTTC
V gene: TRBV6-5; J gene: TRBJ2-1; D gene: -; CDR3 length: 15; clone size: -; CDR3 protein: CASSLKTSSINEQFF; CDR3 DNA: TGTGCCAGCAGTCTCAAGACTAGTTCGATCAATGAGCAGTTCTTC
V gene: TRBV19; J gene: TRBJ2-3; D gene: -; CDR3 length: 14; clone size: -; CDR3 protein: CASSIGGSTDTQYF; CDR3 DNA: TGTGCCAGTAGTATCGGCGGGAGCACAGATACGCAGTATTTT
V gene: TRBV9; J gene: TRBJ2-1; D gene: TRBD2; CDR3 length: 16; clone size: -; CDR3 protein: CASSVAGGGLSNEQFF; CDR3 DNA: TGTGCCAGCAGCGTAGCAGGCGGGGGGCTCAGCAATGAGCAGTTCTTC
V gene: TRBV7-9; J gene: TRBJ2-7; D gene: -; CDR3 length: 12; clone size: once; CDR3 protein: CASTSSLNEQYF; CDR3 DNA: TGTGCCAGCACCTCCAGTCTTAACGAGCAGTACTTC